A single sample is the source of the 11 T cell receptor beta chains below, sequenced in a study of cytomegalovirus exposure and HLA in healthy donors. PCR was performed using 60 Vbeta and 13 Jbeta primers. Clones were sequenced by immunoSEQ multiplex PCR, and TCRdb holds only the in-frame ones, with some missing. Of roughly 200,000 clones detected, 75% to 85% appear once; the ten largest clones hold less than 15%. The sequenced sample was PBMCs. These receptors originate from a woman under 40 in good health and CMV-seropositive.

The chain uses TRBV28 and TRBJ2-7, with 10 bases identical to TRBD2. The trim removed 5 bases at V and 3 bases at J, leaving 13 bases unmatched. CDR1 and CDR2 (germline): MDHEN, SYDVKM. The CDR3 length is 17 residues. CDR3 nucleotide sequence: TGTGCCAGCAGTCCGCACCCAGCGGGAGGGAAGGACTACGAGCAGTACTTC. This encodes CASSPHPAGGKDYEQYF.

Worth noting for this clone: Other DNA variants within this sample encode the same CDR3. V and J are TRBV4-1 and TRBJ2-2; tentatively, D is TRBD2 (6 bases). The CDR3 is 15 amino acids. Trimming stripped 4 bases from V and 2 bases from J, with 11 bases between. Germline loops: CDR1 MGHRA, CDR2 YSYEKL. The CDR3 spells CASSLGRGNTGELFF. The DNA for the CDR3 is TGCGCCAGCAGCCTAGGGCGGGGTAACACCGGGGAGCTGTTTTTT.

This chain links TRBV28 with TRBJ2-7; 9 bases are a match to TRBD1. Germline V gene lookup returns CDR1 MDHEN and CDR2 SYDVKM. The CDR3 totals 14 residues. V dropped 6 bases and J dropped 0; count of bases not matched to a gene: 3. The CDR3 bases are TGTGCCAGCAGAGACAGGGGGAGCTCCTACGAGCAGTACTTC. It specifies CASRDRGSSYEQYF.

The chain has TRBV7-9 and TRBJ2-1, with a weak D call TRBD2 (7 bases). Germline V CDR1 and CDR2: SEHNR, FQNEAQ (reference sequence). The CDR3 runs to 16 residues. Trimming removed 0 bases at V and 1 base at J, with 10 bases between. The CDR3 loop is CASSLAEGGSYNEQFF. DNA of the CDR3: TGTGCCAGCAGCTTAGCGGAGGGGGGGTCCTACAATGAGCAGTTCTTC. The complete variable domain, with remaining parts taken from reference TRBV7-9 and TRBJ2-1, reads DTGVSQNPRHKITKRGQNVTFRCDPISEHNRLYWYRQTLGQGPEFLTYFQNEAQLEKSRLLSDRFSAERPKGSFSTLEIQRTEQGDSAMYLCASSLAEGGSYNEQFFGPGTRLTVL.

This chain uses TRBV5-1 with TRBJ1-1; D is uncertain. Germline V gives CDR1 SGHRS, CDR2 YFSETQ. The CDR3 consists of 15 residues. V was clipped by 6 bases and J by 1 base, with 16 bases between them. CDR3 amino acids: CASTLAQVENTEAFF. The CDR3 DNA reads as TGCGCCAGCACCCTTGCCCAGGTGGAGAACACTGAAGCTTTCTTT.

The chain combines TRBV11-3 with TRBJ1-1; D is perhaps TRBD1 (5 bases). This CDR3 is built from 14 residues. Trimming removed 5 bases at V and 0 bases at J, with 10 bases between. Germline CDR1 reads SGHNT; CDR2 reads YENEEA. The CDR3 region is CASSLDSLNTEAFF. The DNA of the CDR3 is TGTGCCAGCAGCCTCGACAGTTTGAACACTGAAGCTTTCTTT.

The chain combines TRBV28 with TRBJ2-7, with 9 bases matching TRBD2. CDR1 and CDR2 from the germline V gene are MDHEN and SYDVKM. The CDR3 runs to 15 residues. V dropped 3 bases and J dropped 2; count of bases not matched to a gene: 5. CDR3 sequence: CASSFPAGGTYEQYF. The CDR3 DNA reads as TGTGCCAGCAGTTTTCCAGCGGGAGGCACCTACGAGCAGTACTTC. The variable domain in full, with the rest retrieved from reference TRBV28 and TRBJ2-7, is DVKVTQSSRYLVKRTGEKVFLECVQDMDHENMFWYRQDPGLGLRLIYFSYDVKMKEKGDIPEGYSVSREKKERFSLILESASTNQTSMYLCASSFPAGGTYEQYFGPGTRLTVT.

The chain employs TRBV9 and TRBJ2-7; 10 nucleotides agree with TRBD1. In germline, CDR1 is SGDLS, CDR2 YYNGEE. Losses at the gene ends were 3 bases for V and 1 base for J; bases not matched to a gene: 4. The CDR3 extends over 15 amino acids. CDR3 bases: TGTGCCAGCAGCGGCGGACAGGGGGGGTCCTACGAGCAGTACTTC. Its translation: CASSGGQGGSYEQYF.

This chain uses TRBV30 with TRBJ2-5; 9 nucleotides match TRBD2. V lost 3 bases and J lost 6; bases outside the gene matches: 5. Germline V CDR1 and CDR2: GTSNPN, SVGIG (reference sequence). The CDR3 is 13 amino acids. CDR3 bases: TGTGCCTGGAGCGGCGGGGGGGGGCAGACCCAGTACTTC. This sequence encodes CAWSGGGGQTQYF. Drawing the rest from reference TRBV30 and TRBJ2-5, the complete variable domain is SQTIHQWPATLVQPVGSPLSLECTVEGTSNPNLYWYRQAAGRGLQLLFYSVGIGQISSEVPQNLSASRPQDRQFILSSKKLLLSDSGFYLCAWSGGGGQTQYFGPGTRLLVL.

The chain has TRBV30 and TRBJ2-5; the match to TRBD1 covers 8 bases. J was trimmed by 13 bases and V by 2 bases; bases with no gene match: 15. Germline V gene lookup returns CDR1 GTSNPN and CDR2 SVGIG (reference sequence). CDR3 length: 14 amino acids. This chain's CDR3 is CAWSLGRKGDRLYF. The CDR3 bases are TGTGCCTGGAGTTTGGGCCGGAAAGGGGACAGGTTGTACTTC.

This clone has a single count. The chain employs TRBV30 and TRBJ1-1; D gene uncertain. The V and J ends lost 2 bases and 4 bases respectively, with 8 bases between them. The V gene's germline CDR1 is GTSNPN and CDR2 SVGIG (reference sequence). The CDR3 spans 12 residues. As DNA, the CDR3 is TGTGCCTGGAGTTGGAGCGGCACTGAAGCTTTCTTT. Translating gives CAWSWSGTEAFF.